Below are 26 T cell receptor beta chains sequenced from a single sample in a study of cytomegalovirus exposure and HLA in healthy donors. Amplification used 60 Vbeta primers and 13 Jbeta primers. Produced via immunoSEQ multiplex PCR; TCRdb's table is partial and in-frame only. Here the sample spans about 170,000 clones, around 78% being singletons. Material for sequencing was PBMCs. Every receptor here comes from a woman younger than 45 in good health and CMV-seropositive.

V usage is TRBV14 and J usage is TRBJ1-1; D possibly corresponds to TRBD1 (6 bases). Germline assignment: CDR1 SGHDN and CDR2 FVKESK. The V end lost 5 bases, the J end lost 0 bases, and 16 bases lay between the germline ends. The CDR3 runs 16 residues. The DNA of the CDR3 is TGTGCCAGCAGCACTGGTCGGACAGCCATGAACACTGAAGCTTTCTTT. Protein: CASSTGRTAMNTEAFF.

The rearrangement joins TRBV30 to TRBJ1-5; perhaps TRBD1 as D (6 bases). The V gene lost 2 bases and the J gene lost 7 bases, with 12 bases spanning the gap. This CDR3 has 13 amino acids. Germline V CDR1 and CDR2: GTSNPN, SVGIG (reference sequence). The CDR3 DNA reads as TGTGCCTGGAGTCCGGGGCAGGGGCAGCCCCAGCATTTT. Residues: CAWSPGQGQPQHF.

This chain uses TRBV18 with TRBJ1-4; D possibly corresponds to TRBD1 (6 bases). The germline gives CDR1 KGHSH, CDR2 LQKENI. This CDR3 spans 15 amino acids. V lost 3 bases and J 1 base, leaving 9 bases between the germline ends. The DNA of the CDR3 is TGTGCCAGCTCACCGCAGGGGTTAACTAATGAAAAACTGTTTTTT. It yields the protein CASSPQGLTNEKLFF.

A few counts support this clone. The chain links TRBV29-1 to TRBJ2-5, with a tentative D call TRBD2 (5 bases). CDR3 size: 17 residues. V was trimmed by 1 base and J by 0 bases, leaving 18 bases between them. The germline V gene encodes CDR1 SQVTM and CDR2 ANQGSEA. The CDR3 loop is CSVEGRVSGPNQETQYF. The CDR3 nucleotides are TGCAGCGTTGAAGGTAGAGTAAGCGGCCCAAACCAAGAGACCCAGTACTTC.

The chain couples TRBV28 to TRBJ1-6; 7 nucleotides align to TRBD1. The CDR3 totals 16 residues. Germline V gene sequence: CDR1 MDHEN, CDR2 SYDVKM. After removal of 6 bases from V and 9 bases from J, the junction contained 14 bases not matched to a gene. The CDR3 sequence: CASSELTGNRVSPLHF. In DNA, the CDR3 is TGTGCCAGCAGCGAATTGACAGGGAATCGGGTTTCACCCCTCCACTTT. Drawing the rest from reference TRBV28 and TRBJ1-6, the complete variable domain is DVKVTQSSRYLVKRTGEKVFLECVQDMDHENMFWYRQDPGLGLRLIYFSYDVKMKEKGDIPEGYSVSREKKERFSLILESASTNQTSMYLCASSELTGNRVSPLHFGNGTRLTVT.

The genes are TRBV7-2 and TRBJ1-1; 8 bases are a match to TRBD1. With V trimmed by 5 bases and J by 6 bases, 11 bases remained unmatched. The CDR3 is made up of 15 amino acids. Germline V CDR1 and CDR2: SGHTA, FQGNSA. The CDR3 region has the DNA TGTGCCAGCAGCCCTAGGACAGGGACTTCACCTGAAGCTTTCTTT. Its protein is CASSPRTGTSPEAFF.

This CDR3 reads CAGTQGARQPQHF. The CDR3 DNA reads as TGTGCCGGGACCCAGGGGGCGCGCCAGCCCCAGCATTTT. This rearrangement joins TRBV28 to TRBJ1-5, with 8 bases aligning to TRBD1. J was trimmed by 7 bases and V by 11 bases; bases with no gene match: 10. Germline values: CDR1 MDHEN, CDR2 SYDVKM. This CDR3 comprises 13 residues.

The chain carries TRBV11-3 and TRBJ1-2, with D tentatively TRBD1 (5 bases). The CDR3 totals 15 residues. The germline V gene has CDR1 SGHNT and CDR2 YENEEA. V lost 0 bases and J 7 bases, leaving 15 bases between the germline ends. The CDR3 bases are TGTGCCAGCAGCTTAGAGGGCAGGGTTATGGGTGGCTACACCTTC. Translated: CASSLEGRVMGGYTF. The full variable domain, rest sourced from reference TRBV11-3 and TRBJ1-2, is EAGVVQSPRYKIIEKKQPVAFWCNPISGHNTLYWYLQNLGQGPELLIRYENEEAVDDSQLPKDRFSAERLKGVDSTLKIQPAELGDSAVYLCASSLEGRVMGGYTFGSGTRLTVV.

This clone was counted at least ten times. This chain connects TRBV11-2 to TRBJ2-3; D unresolved. Trimming left V 2 bases short and J 1 base short, with 10 bases between. The CDR3 totals 15 residues. The germline CDR1 and CDR2 sequences are SGHAT and FQNNGV. CDR3 sequence reads: CASSLSGDGTDTQYF. The DNA for the CDR3 is TGTGCCAGCAGCTTATCCGGAGACGGCACAGATACGCAGTATTTT.

This rearrangement joins TRBV28 to TRBJ1-1; D is unresolved. The CDR3 consists of 14 residues. Germline-derived CDR1 and CDR2 are MDHEN and SYDVKM. V lost 8 bases and J lost 4, with 17 bases in between. The CDR3 sequence is CASLEGGESTEAFF. In DNA, the CDR3 is TGTGCCAGCCTAGAGGGCGGGGAGAGCACTGAAGCTTTCTTT.

This chain connects TRBV27 to TRBJ2-7, with D uncertain. Germline CDR1 is MNHEY and CDR2 is SMNVEV (reference sequence). V was clipped by 0 bases and J by 3 bases, with 6 bases between them. The CDR3 length is 13 residues. CDR3 nucleotide sequence: TGTGCCAGCAGTTTATCGATGAGCTACGAGCAGTACTTC. As protein: CASSLSMSYEQYF.

This clone was seen just once. The chain combines TRBV4-1 with TRBJ1-5, with 9 nucleotides matching TRBD1. V lost 1 base to trimming and J lost 7 bases; unmatched junction nucleotides: 5. The CDR3 is 15 amino acids. The germline V gene has CDR1 MGHRA and CDR2 YSYEKL. This CDR3 reads CASSQGDRVNQPQHF. DNA of the CDR3: TGCGCCAGCAGCCAAGGGGACAGGGTAAACCAGCCCCAGCATTTT.

V gene TRBV7-8 combines with J gene TRBJ2-3, with D maybe TRBD1 (5 bases). Germline V gives CDR1 SGHVS, CDR2 FQNEAQ. The CDR3 has 17 residues. Trimming pared 1 base from V and 3 bases from J, leaving 17 bases between. As DNA, the CDR3 is TGTGCCAGCAGCTTAGTTTTGGGGCAGGGTAAAACAGATACGCAGTATTTT. Translation gives CASSLVLGQGKTDTQYF.

This clone came up a few times. Other DNA sequences in the sample encode the same CDR3. This chain links TRBV2 with TRBJ1-5, with D unclear. The CDR3 has 13 residues. The germline CDR1 and CDR2 sequences are SNHLY and FYNNEI. Trimming stripped 4 bases from V and 1 base from J, with 5 bases between. CDR3 in DNA: TGTGCCAGCAGTGTTCAGAGCAATCAGCCCCAGCATTTT. It yields the protein CASSVQSNQPQHF.

Comment on this clone: This same CDR3 is encoded by further DNA sequences in the sample. The rearrangement links TRBV9 to TRBJ2-2; D gene ambiguous. The V gene lost 4 bases and the J gene lost 1 base, with 2 bases spanning the gap. The CDR3 totals 12 residues. The germline gives CDR1 SGDLS, CDR2 YYNGEE. CDR3 nucleotide sequence: TGTGCCAGCAGCCTGAACACCGGGGAGCTGTTTTTT. It is translated as CASSLNTGELFF.

The J gene is TRBJ1-2, the V gene TRBV19; a weak D match, TRBD1 (5 bases). CDR3 size: 14 residues. The germline V gene has CDR1 LNHDA and CDR2 SQIVND (reference sequence). V shed 3 bases and J shed 4 bases, with 12 bases lying between them. CDR3 sequence (DNA): TGTGCCAGTAGTATTCTTGACAGCCCCTATGGCTACACCTTC. It translates to CASSILDSPYGYTF.

This clone has only a few counts. The J gene is TRBJ2-4, the V gene TRBV11-2; 8 bases map to TRBD1. V was pared by 9 bases and J by 5 bases, with 9 bases of the junction left unmatched. The CDR3 sequence is 14 residues long. The V gene's germline CDR1 is SGHAT and CDR2 FQNNGV. CDR3 sequence (DNA): TGTGCCAGTAGACAGGGGTCGGAGGAAAACATTCAGTACTTC. Amino acids: CASRQGSEENIQYF.

A note on this clone: The junction differs from germline at one of its ends, possibly a read error. This chain links TRBV2 with TRBJ2-7; 8 positions match TRBD2. CDR1 SNHLY and CDR2 FYNNEI come from the germline V gene. The CDR3 runs to 11 residues. The DNA of the CDR3 is TGTGCCGGCAGTGATCGGGGGGGGCAGTACTTC. Its translation is CAGSDRGGQYF.

This sequence joins TRBV9 and TRBJ2-3, with D perhaps TRBD2 (5 bases). The CDR3 sequence is 14 residues long. The germline gives CDR1 SGDLS, CDR2 YYNGEE. The germline V and J ends were trimmed by 3 bases and 4 bases, with 12 bases remaining between them. DNA for the CDR3: TGTGCCAGCAGCGCCCATCGGGAAGCAGATACGCAGTATTTT. The encoded protein is CASSAHREADTQYF.

V and J are TRBV9 and TRBJ2-3, with 10 bases matching TRBD1. Per the germline V gene, CDR1 is SGDLS and CDR2 is YYNGEE. This CDR3 is 14 amino acids long. With 4 bases clipped from V and 9 bases from J, the junction kept 8 bases outside the gene matches. Written as DNA, the CDR3 is TGTGCCAGCAGCATAAGACAGGGGGCGACAACGCAGTATTTT. This gives the protein CASSIRQGATTQYF.

This clone was seen more than once but under ten times. This sequence joins TRBV13 and TRBJ2-5; 13 bases align to TRBD2. The junction had 6 bases not matched to a gene; V was cut back by 5 bases and J by 6 bases. Germline V CDR1 and CDR2: PRHDT, FYEKMQ (reference sequence). This CDR3 has 15 amino acids. The CDR3 DNA follows: TGTGCCAGCAGCCGCGGGACTAGCGGGATGCAGACCCAGTACTTC. Translated, it gives CASSRGTSGMQTQYF.

This clone was seen more than once but under ten times. The chain links TRBV28 to TRBJ1-5; D is possibly TRBD1 (5 bases). This CDR3 is built from 15 residues. The germline CDR1 and CDR2 sequences are MDHEN and SYDVKM. V shed 2 bases and J shed 6 bases, with 14 bases lying between them. The CDR3 nucleotides read TGTGCCAGCAGTTTAGGGTGGCGGGGCGGTCAGCCCCAGCATTTT. Translation: CASSLGWRGGQPQHF.

The chain employs TRBV4-3 and TRBJ1-2; possibly TRBD1 for D (5 bases). The CDR3 contains 13 residues. Per the germline V gene, CDR1 is LGHNA and CDR2 is YSLEER. Trimming removed 3 bases from V and 2 bases from J, with 7 bases in between. CDR3 nucleotides: TGCGCCAGCAGCCAGGGGGGGAACTATGGCTACACCTTC. Its protein is CASSQGGNYGYTF.

This rearrangement joins TRBV6-5 to TRBJ2-1, with a possible D match to TRBD2 (6 bases). There are 14 residues in the CDR3. Per the germline V gene, CDR1 is MNHEY and CDR2 is SVGAGI. Trimming shortened V by 6 bases and J by 0 bases, and 9 bases separated the two germline ends. CDR3 residues: CASRRLDSYNEQFF. The CDR3 DNA reads TGTGCCAGCAGAAGACTAGACTCCTACAATGAGCAGTTCTTC.

The CDR3 bases are TGTGCCAGCAGCTTAAATACAGGGAACACTGAAGCTTTCTTT. It encodes CASSLNTGNTEAFF. The V call is TRBV7-2, the J call TRBJ1-1; weak D call: TRBD1 (5 bases). The CDR3 sequence is 14 residues long. The germline V gene encodes CDR1 SGHTA and CDR2 FQGNSA. Trimming stripped 2 bases from V and 1 base from J, with 8 bases between.

V and J are TRBV30 and TRBJ2-5; TRBD1 matches 11 bases. The CDR3 sequence is 14 residues long. J lost 12 bases, V lost 5 bases, and 14 bases had no gene match. CDR1 and CDR2 from the germline V gene are GTSNPN and SVGIG (reference sequence). CDR3 in amino acids: CAWSIGQGAQREYF. The DNA for the CDR3 is TGTGCCTGGTCGATAGGACAGGGGGCCCAGCGAGAGTACTTC.